The entry below gives a single TCR beta chain sequence along with its context. These data are taken from a study of type 1 regulatory T cells. In the study overall: T-allo10 is an in vitro-generated, Tr1-enriched CD4 T cell product specific for alloantigen.

TCRdb ran MiXCR on the reads and lists one entry per CDR3 protein. This table holds 75,000 to 100,000 distinct CDR3 sequences, roughly 31% found once. What was sequenced was CD4+ T cells, either the whole sample or a sorted fraction (not recorded which). The receptor's source is a human donor in good health.

CDR3 loop: CASGLEGASNTGELFF. Written as DNA, the CDR3 is TGTGCTAGTGGTTTGGAGGGGGCCTCGAACACCGGGGAGCTGTTTTTT. The chain uses TRBV12-5 and TRBJ2-2; 7 positions match TRBD1. V shed 1 base, J shed 0 bases, and the junction held 2 bases outside the gene matches. The CDR3 contains 16 residues. Germline V CDR1 and CDR2: LGHNT, FRNRAP.